These 25 T cell receptor beta chains share one sample of origin, sequenced in a study of T cells in Graves' hyperthyroidism and ophthalmopathy. TCR beta CDR3 sequences were amplified from RNA transcripts. The HTBI primer set was used in a first-round RT-PCR of the TCR CDR3. TCRdb fed the multiplex PCR reads into MiXCR, producing one record per CDR3 protein. The sample yields 550,000 to 600,000 distinct CDR3 sequences, about 43% seen once. Sequenced sample: peripheral blood or thyroid tissue (not recorded which). The source is an adult woman with Graves' disease, either hyperthyroidism or ophthalmopathy (not recorded which).

In this sample, this clonotype turned up a few times. The chain combines TRBV12-3 or TRBV12-4 with TRBJ2-2; TRBD2 matches 14 bases. The J segment lost 10 bases and the V segment lost 6 bases, leaving 10 bases of the junction unmatched. CDR3 length equals 16 residues. The CDR3 protein is CASRPRLAGGREELFF. The CDR3 DNA sequence: TGTGCCAGCAGGCCCCGACTAGCGGGAGGGAGGGAGGAGCTGTTTTTT.

This clonotype was detected ten times or more. The chain employs TRBV10-2 and TRBJ2-5, with D tentatively TRBD1 (7 bases). This CDR3 is built from 14 residues. Between the trimmed V and J ends, which lost 7 bases and 2 bases, there was a span of 14 bases. CDR1 and CDR2 (germline): WSHSY, SAAADI. The CDR3 sequence: CASTVAGGQETQYF. In nucleotides, the CDR3 is TGCGCCAGCACTGTGGCAGGGGGGCAAGAGACCCAGTACTTC.

Ten or more counts support this clonotype. This sequence joins TRBV12-3 or TRBV12-4 and TRBJ1-6; unclear D gene. The CDR3 runs to 15 residues. V lost 6 bases and J lost 8, with 17 bases in between. CDR3 in DNA: TGTGCCAGCAGCCCCGGAAGATATGGGGATTCACCCCTCCACTTT. Amino acids: CASSPGRYGDSPLHF.

The chain joins TRBV10-3 to TRBJ1-5; D gene ambiguous. The CDR3 runs to 13 residues. Germline V gives CDR1 ENHRY, CDR2 SYGVKD. V gave up 2 bases and J gave up 7 bases, with 9 bases separating them. CDR3: CAISETVHQPQHF. For the CDR3, the DNA is TGTGCCATCAGTGAGACAGTACACCAGCCCCAGCATTTT.

This clonotype was counted ten times or more. The chain recombines TRBV7-9 with TRBJ2-6; unclear D gene. This CDR3 is 17 amino acids long. CDR1 and CDR2 (germline): SEHNR, FQNEAQ (reference sequence). Between the trimmed V and J ends, which lost 5 bases and 0 bases, there was a span of 14 bases. The CDR3 spells CASSDRMPSSGANVLTF. CDR3 bases: TGTGCCAGCAGCGATCGGATGCCTAGCTCTGGGGCCAACGTCCTGACTTTC.

This clonotype came up many times. This chain uses TRBV5-1 with TRBJ1-1; unclear D gene. V shed 1 base and J shed 0 bases, with 7 bases lying between them. The germline gives CDR1 SGHRS, CDR2 YFSETQ. This CDR3 is 14 amino acids long. Here the CDR3 DNA reads TGCGCCAGCAGCTTGCAGTCTATGAACACTGAAGCTTTCTTT. It translates to CASSLQSMNTEAFF. Using reference TRBV5-1 and TRBJ1-1 for the parts outside the CDR3, the full variable domain is KAGVTQTPRYLIKTRGQQVTLSCSPISGHRSVSWYQQTPGQGLQFLFEYFSETQRNKGNFPGRFSGRQFSNSRSEMNVSTLELGDSALYLCASSLQSMNTEAFFGQGTRLTVV.

The V call is TRBV6-2 or TRBV6-3, the J call TRBJ2-7; TRBD2 matches at 8 bases. The CDR3 length is 15 residues. Germline CDR1 is MNHEY and CDR2 is SVGEGT. Trimming at V came to 5 bases and at J to 4 bases, leaving 10 bases not matched to a gene. The CDR3 coding sequence is TGTGCCAGCAGTGAAATAGCGGGATCCCAATACGAGCAGTACTTC. Translating it yields CASSEIAGSQYEQYF.

This clonotype appeared a few times. This chain connects TRBV28 to TRBJ2-7; no reliable D call. Germline values: CDR1 MDHEN, CDR2 SYDVKM. V lost 3 bases, J lost 3 bases, and 6 bases lay in between. There are 12 residues in the CDR3. CDR3 sequence reads: CASSLVFYEQYF. CDR3 DNA: TGTGCCAGCAGTTTGGTTTTCTACGAGCAGTACTTC.

This clonotype showed up many times. This sequence joins TRBV12-3 or TRBV12-4 and TRBJ2-5; D is uncertain. The CDR3 extends over 11 amino acids. Trimming removed 1 base at V and 11 bases at J, with 8 bases between. CDR3 protein: CASSLGLDQYF. CDR3 in DNA: TGTGCCAGCAGTTTAGGACTGGATCAGTACTTC.

The rearrangement links TRBV30 to TRBJ1-5; TRBD1 matches 9 bases. V gave up 5 bases and J gave up 5 bases; unmatched junction bases: 4. The CDR3 runs 13 residues. Germline CDR1 reads GTSNPN; CDR2 reads SVGIG (reference sequence). CDR3 bases: TGTGCCTGGGGACAGGGGCTCGATCAGCCCCAGCATTTT. Protein sequence: CAWGQGLDQPQHF. Full variable domain (missing parts from reference TRBV30 and TRBJ1-5): SQTIHQWPATLVQPVGSPLSLECTVEGTSNPNLYWYRQAAGRGLQLLFYSVGIGQISSEVPQNLSASRPQDRQFILSSKKLLLSDSGFYLCAWGQGLDQPQHFGDGTRLSIL.

The table lists this clonotype with many counts. The chain links TRBV20-1 to TRBJ1-5; 10 nucleotides align to TRBD1. This CDR3 region has 14 residues. V lost 3 bases to trimming and J lost 4 bases; unmatched junction nucleotides: 3. CDR1 is DFQATT, CDR2 SNEGSKA, per germline (reference sequence). CDR3 DNA: TGCAGTGCTAGGGACAGGGGGTGGAATCAGCCCCAGCATTTT. It translates to CSARDRGWNQPQHF.

This rearrangement joins TRBV2 to TRBJ1-6; D might be TRBD1 (5 bases). Germline values: CDR1 SNHLY, CDR2 FYNNEI. The CDR3 contains 11 residues. The V gene lost 8 bases and the J gene lost 15 bases, with 14 bases spanning the gap. The CDR3: CASEPGLDLHF. The CDR3 nucleotides are TGTGCCAGCGAACCGGGACTCGACCTCCACTTT.

The rearrangement uses TRBV2 and TRBJ1-5; the D gene is possibly TRBD1 (5 bases). In germline, CDR1 is SNHLY, CDR2 FYNNEI. The CDR3 length is 13 residues. The DNA of the CDR3 is TGTGCTCGAGTCTGGGGGGGGAATCAGCCCCAGCATTTT. This codes for CARVWGGNQPQHF.

V is TRBV12-3 or TRBV12-4 and J is TRBJ1-5; no clear D gene. The V end lost 6 bases, the J end lost 12 bases, and 9 bases lay between the germline ends. This CDR3 spans 10 amino acids. CDR3 bases: TGTGCCAGCAGCCCGGGCCTCCAGCATTTT. Its protein is CASSPGLQHF.

There are many counts of this clonotype. This CDR3 reads CSAGARDTQYF. DNA of the CDR3: TGCAGTGCTGGCGCCAGGGATACGCAGTATTTT. V is TRBV20-1 and J is TRBJ2-3; D uncertain. Trimming took 5 bases from V and 6 from J, leaving 9 bases between them. Germline V gives CDR1 DFQATT, CDR2 SNEGSKA (reference sequence). The CDR3 loop spans 11 amino acids.

There are many counts of this clonotype. The CDR3 spells CASRADAGNQPQHF. The DNA of the CDR3 is TGTGCCAGCAGGGCAGACGCAGGCAATCAGCCCCAGCATTTT. V and J are TRBV12-3 or TRBV12-4 and TRBJ1-5; D unresolved. The ends were cut back, 6 bases at V and 2 bases at J, with 11 bases in the middle. The CDR3 spans 14 residues.

This clonotype was found once. This likely comes from a read error, as the CDR3 has no conserved phenylalanine or tryptophan at its end. No DNA is shown, since the ends of the CDR3 on it are uncertain; the CDR3 is the one TCRdb lists. V gene TRBV24-1 combines with J gene TRBJ2-7; the table's D call, TRBD1, was not checked against the DNA. The length of the CDR3 is 16 amino acids, counting both ends. Germline V gives CDR1 KGHDR, CDR2 SFDVKD. CDR3 residues: CATSERPGSEAPTSST.

This clonotype was picked up many times. J is TRBJ2-2 and V is TRBV7-9; TRBD1 matches at 7 bases. The V and J ends lost 5 bases and 7 bases, in that order; junction bases with no gene match: 4. Germline lookup yields CDR1 SEHNR and CDR2 FQNEAQ (reference sequence). The CDR3 loop spans 13 amino acids. CDR3 protein: CASSPGQIGELFF. CDR3 nucleotide sequence: TGTGCCAGCAGCCCGGGACAGATCGGGGAGCTGTTTTTT.

The chain uses TRBV25-1 and TRBJ1-1; D unresolved. The V end lost 1 base, the J end lost 4 bases, and 7 bases lay between the germline ends. Germline CDR1 MGHDK, CDR2 SYGVNS. The CDR3 covers 13 residues. This CDR3 reads CASSEFFSTEAFF. The CDR3 nucleotides are TGTGCCAGCAGTGAATTTTTCAGCACTGAAGCTTTCTTT.

V gene TRBV7-2 combines with J gene TRBJ1-6; D unclear. Germline V gene data show CDR1 as SGHTA and CDR2 as FQGNSA. V gave up 2 bases and J gave up 7 bases, with 15 bases separating them. This CDR3 region has 16 residues. As DNA, the CDR3 is TGTGCCAGCAGCTTAATCGGTTCGCAGGTCAATTCACCCCTCCACTTT. It codes for CASSLIGSQVNSPLHF.

This chain links TRBV11-2 with TRBJ1-5; 7 positions agree with TRBD1. The germline CDR1 and CDR2 sequences are SGHAT and FQNNGV. The CDR3 covers 16 residues. With V trimmed by 5 bases and J by 6 bases, 13 bases remained unmatched. The CDR3 sequence: CASSIRGQGWVQPQHF. The CDR3 DNA reads as TGTGCCAGCAGCATAAGGGGGCAGGGGTGGGTTCAGCCCCAGCATTTT.

This chain links TRBV19 with TRBJ1-2; D uncertain. The CDR3 extends over 11 amino acids. CDR1 is LNHDA and CDR2 is SQIVND in the germline V gene (reference sequence). Trimming took off 6 bases at V and 4 bases at J, with 6 bases between the two ends. DNA of the CDR3: TGTGCCAGTAGGACGGTCTATGGCTACACCTTC. Encoded protein: CASRTVYGYTF.

This clonotype came up many times. The chain links TRBV5-1 to TRBJ1-6, with D perhaps matching TRBD1 (5 bases). This CDR3 region has 15 residues. Trimming removed 3 bases at V and 7 bases at J, with 14 bases between. Germline CDR1 SGHRS, CDR2 YFSETQ. CDR3 DNA sequence: TGCGCCAGCAGCTCTCAGGGAATCGGCAATTCACCCCTCCACTTT. It is translated as CASSSQGIGNSPLHF.

The table lists this clonotype with many counts. The genes are TRBV5-1 and TRBJ2-7; no definite D call. V was clipped by 0 bases and J by 4 bases, with 8 bases between them. CDR1 is SGHRS, CDR2 YFSETQ, per germline. The CDR3 runs to 13 residues. The CDR3 DNA sequence: TGCGCCAGCAGCTTGGTTGTAGGGTACGAGCAGTACTTC. Translated, it gives CASSLVVGYEQYF.

This clonotype was recorded many times. The V gene is TRBV6-6, the J gene TRBJ1-4, with D perhaps TRBD1 (5 bases). The CDR3 contains 19 residues. Trimming removed 4 bases from V and 1 base from J, with 22 bases in between. The germline CDR1 and CDR2 sequences are MNHNY and SVGAGI (reference sequence). In DNA, the CDR3 is TGTGCCAGCAGTTCTTCCCTTAGCAGGGTTATGTTAACTAATGAAAAACTGTTTTTT. Its translation is CASSSSLSRVMLTNEKLFF.